This TCR beta chain was retrieved from a study of blood T cell repertoires in COVID-19. Turning to the study itself: T cells, B-cell-depleted T cells, or PBMCs supplied cDNA or gDNA.

Germline V gives CDR1 GTSNPN, CDR2 SVGIG (reference sequence). The CDR3 loop spans 11 amino acids. V lost 4 bases and J lost 5; bases outside the gene matches: 0. Study processing details: Estimation of nucleated cell counts relied on the amplification of reference gene primers. This table comes from immunoSEQ multiplex PCR, and its TCRdb copy is limited to in-frame clones, with some not included. D and trimming were read from the DNA, whereas the V and J calls and clone size are those reported in that table. The sample records more than 100,000 clones, around 87% being singletons. This clonotype was sampled from a man aged 70-80 years with active COVID-19. Sequenced input: peripheral blood. V is TRBV30 and J is TRBJ2-3; 7 bases are a match to TRBD2. CDR3 loop: CAWTSGDTQYF. CDR3 sequence (DNA): TGTGCCTGGACTAGCGGAGATACGCAGTATTTT.